A single TCR beta chain is shown here with its context. This sample stems from a study of monozygotic twins with inflammatory bowel disease. The CDR3 covers 15 residues. Reprocessing the 5' RACE reads, TCRdb reports a single entry for every CDR3 protein and omits DNA. The sample has approximately 330,000 distinct CDR3 sequences, and its top ten clones hold 2% to 2.5%. This rearrangement joins TRBV12-3 or TRBV12-4 to TRBJ2-2; TCRdb's D call, TRBD2, is unchecked because there is no DNA. This TCR was sampled from a human donor with ulcerative colitis or Crohn's disease, or a healthy co-twin of an affected twin (not recorded which). The specimen was blood. CDR3 in amino acids: CASKGAGANTGELFF.